These 15 T cell receptor beta chains were sequenced from one sample in a study of beta chain features in type 1 diabetes. Sequenced material consisted of expressed TCRB transcripts (all of the isolated RNA was reverse transcribed). Assay used: immunoSEQ multiplex PCR; TCRdb lists only in-frame clones, some missing. The sample carries over 700,000 clones, about a sixth recorded once. The sequencing input was naive CD4+ T cells from blood. These TCRs come from a woman between 18 and 29 years old in good health.

This clone was counted only a few times. The chain couples TRBV18 to TRBJ1-2; 7 bases agree with TRBD1. The CDR3 contains 15 residues. CDR1 and CDR2 from the germline V gene are KGHSH and LQKENI. With 1 base clipped from V and 6 bases from J, the junction kept 8 bases outside the gene matches. The CDR3 region is CASSPQGAPGNGYTF. The CDR3 nucleotides read TGTGCCAGCTCACCACAGGGGGCGCCTGGGAATGGCTACACCTTC.

The chain has TRBV28 and TRBJ2-2; 11 bases are shared with TRBD2. Germline CDR1 is MDHEN and CDR2 is SYDVKM. V lost 8 bases and J lost 6; bases outside the gene matches: 8. CDR3 length: 15 amino acids. The CDR3 bases are TGTGCCAGCGGGTTAGCGGGAGGGCCAGCCGGGGAGCTGTTTTTT. Residues: CASGLAGGPAGELFF.

V is TRBV7-2 and J is TRBJ2-3; D ambiguous. In germline, CDR1 is SGHTA, CDR2 FQGNSA. The CDR3 has 14 amino acids. V lost 6 bases and J 1 base, leaving 11 bases between the germline ends. The CDR3 region has the DNA TGTGCCAGCAGTTATTCCCAGGGCACAGATACGCAGTATTTT. As protein: CASSYSQGTDTQYF.

The chain recombines TRBV7-3 with TRBJ2-2; tentative D call: TRBD1 (6 bases). The CDR3 covers 17 residues. Germline values: CDR1 SGHTA, CDR2 FQGTGA. The V end lost 2 bases, the J end lost 7 bases, and 20 bases lay between the germline ends. CDR3 bases: TGTGCCAGCAGCTTACAGCCGGGACACATGCAACTCGGGGAGCTGTTTTTT. Translating gives CASSLQPGHMQLGELFF.

In its sample, this clone was seen a few times. Distinct nucleotide sequences in the sample also encode this CDR3. This sequence joins TRBV7-2 and TRBJ1-1; D perhaps matches TRBD1 (5 bases). The CDR3 sequence is 15 residues long. Trimming shortened V by 0 bases and J by 0 bases, and 8 bases separated the two germline ends. Per germline, CDR1 SGHTA and CDR2 FQGNSA. The CDR3 bases are TGTGCCAGCAGCTTAGCAGGGGCGATGAACACTGAAGCTTTCTTT. The encoded protein is CASSLAGAMNTEAFF. Complete variable domain (other parts from reference TRBV7-2 and TRBJ1-1): GAGVSQSPSNKVTEKGKDVELRCDPISGHTALYWYRQSLGQGLEFLIYFQGNSAPDKSGLPSDRFSAERTGGSVSTLTIQRTQQEDSAVYLCASSLAGAMNTEAFFGQGTRLTVV.

The V and J genes are TRBV6-6 and TRBJ2-7; 7 nucleotides match TRBD1. V trimming: 0 bases; J trimming: 3 bases; junction bases outside the gene matches: 5. The CDR3 is made up of 15 amino acids. CDR1 MNHNY and CDR2 SVGAGI come from the germline V gene (reference sequence). The CDR3 is CASSYSGDRNYEQYF. The CDR3 DNA follows: TGTGCCAGCAGTTACTCAGGGGACAGAAACTACGAGCAGTACTTC.

This clone was counted only a few times. The chain links TRBV20-1 to TRBJ2-7; no definite D call. V lost 0 bases and J lost 10, with 10 bases in between. Germline V gene sequence: CDR1 DFQATT, CDR2 SNEGSKA (reference sequence). The CDR3 contains 11 residues. For the CDR3, the DNA is TGCAGTGCTAGAGATTTAACAGTCCAGTACTTC. Its translation: CSARDLTVQYF.

In its sample, this clone was seen a few times. The rearrangement links TRBV27 to TRBJ2-5; TRBD1 is a possible D gene (6 bases). Trimming pared 5 bases from V and 1 base from J, leaving 11 bases between. Germline CDR1 and CDR2: MNHEY and SMNVEV (reference sequence). This CDR3 is 14 amino acids long. The CDR3 here is CASSRQASQETQYF. The CDR3 region has the DNA TGTGCCAGCAGTCGACAGGCAAGCCAAGAGACCCAGTACTTC.

The table lists this clone with a few counts. The chain has TRBV7-2 and TRBJ2-3; D is undetermined. The CDR3 is 15 residues long. V shed 5 bases and J shed 4 bases, with 16 bases lying between them. Germline-derived CDR1 and CDR2 are SGHTA and FQGNSA. CDR3 nucleotide sequence: TGTGCCAGCAGCCCCCAGTGGGGTAAGGCAGATACGCAGTATTTT. It is translated as CASSPQWGKADTQYF.

The chain combines TRBV19 with TRBJ2-2; 8 positions agree with TRBD2. V shed 5 bases and J 7 bases; nucleotides not matched to a gene: 12. Germline-derived CDR1 and CDR2 are LNHDA and SQIVND (reference sequence). This CDR3 comprises 16 residues. In nucleotides, the CDR3 is TGTGCCAGTAGTTTTGAGGGGACTAGACGTATCGGGGAGCTGTTTTTT. It specifies CASSFEGTRRIGELFF.

This chain uses TRBV9 with TRBJ2-1, with D maybe TRBD2 (6 bases). With 4 bases removed from V and 4 bases from J, the gap between germline ends came to 21 bases. The CDR3 covers 17 residues. Germline CDR1 SGDLS, CDR2 YYNGEE. The CDR3 reads CASSFRPSIAVYNEQFF. CDR3 DNA sequence: TGTGCCAGCAGCTTTCGACCCTCGATAGCGGTGTACAATGAGCAGTTCTTC.

The chain recombines TRBV28 with TRBJ2-7, with D unresolved. The CDR3 extends over 12 amino acids. The germline V gene has CDR1 MDHEN and CDR2 SYDVKM. The V end was cut by 7 bases, the J end by 0 bases, with 7 bases between. The chain's CDR3 is CASNGLSYEQYF. Here the CDR3 DNA reads TGTGCCAGCAACGGGCTCTCCTACGAGCAGTACTTC.

This clone was seen a handful of times. The chain is built from TRBV9 and TRBJ2-7; unclear D gene. This CDR3 has 16 amino acids. CDR1 is SGDLS and CDR2 is YYNGEE in the germline V gene. The V gene lost 4 bases and the J gene lost 1 base, with 18 bases spanning the gap. This chain's CDR3 is CASSPREGRMSYEQYF. CDR3 nucleotide sequence: TGTGCCAGCAGCCCTAGAGAAGGGCGGATGTCCTACGAGCAGTACTTC.

A few counts support this clone. The sample has other DNA sequences that encode this CDR3 too. V usage is TRBV7-2 and J usage is TRBJ2-1, with D maybe TRBD2 (6 bases). CDR3 length: 13 amino acids. The germline V gene encodes CDR1 SGHTA and CDR2 FQGNSA. The V and J ends lost 1 base and 9 bases respectively, with 10 bases between them. CDR3 nucleotide sequence: TGTGCCAGCAGCTTAGTTCTCGGGGGTGAGCAGTTCTTC. Encoded protein: CASSLVLGGEQFF.

This clone turned up a few times. The gene calls are TRBV5-6 and TRBJ2-2; the D is unclear. This CDR3 contains 13 residues. Trimming left V 0 bases short and J 6 bases short, with 6 bases between. CDR1 and CDR2 from the germline V gene are SGHDT and YYEEEE. CDR3 DNA: TGTGCCAGCAGCTTGGCCAATGCCGGGGAGCTGTTTTTT. Amino acids: CASSLANAGELFF.